These 12 T cell receptor beta chains were sequenced from one sample in a study of blood T cell repertoires in COVID-19. The method was immunoSEQ multiplex PCR; TCRdb's version includes in-frame clones alone and lacks a portion of them. The table records roughly 160,000 clones, 80% of them present only once. Sequencing was carried out using PBMCs or T cells enriched from blood (not recorded which). These TCRs come from an older woman who had recovered from COVID-19.

The chain joins TRBV4-1 to TRBJ1-2; 7 nucleotides align to TRBD1. The length of the CDR3 is 16 residues. The trim removed 1 base at V and 6 bases at J, leaving 11 bases unmatched. Germline V CDR1 and CDR2: MGHRA, YSYEKL. CDR3 sequence: CASSQGYPGTVDGYTF. CDR3 DNA: TGCGCCAGCAGCCAAGGGTACCCGGGGACAGTGGATGGCTACACCTTC.

The rearrangement joins TRBV6-5 to TRBJ1-1; D is perhaps TRBD1 (5 bases). Germline V lookup: CDR1 MNHEY, CDR2 SVGAGI. Trimming left V 2 bases short and J 9 bases short, with 10 bases between. The CDR3 sequence is 12 residues long. The CDR3 here is CASSYGGAKAFF. As DNA, the CDR3 is TGTGCCAGCAGTTACGGCGGGGCAAAAGCTTTCTTT.

This sequence joins TRBV3-1 (or the pseudogene TRBV3-2) and TRBJ2-7; TRBD2 matches 11 bases. Germline V gene sequence: CDR1 LGHDT, CDR2 YNNKEL (reference sequence). The CDR3 consists of 16 residues. Trimming removed 4 bases from V and 0 bases from J; junction bases left unmatched: 5. This CDR3 is CASSPGLAGTSYEQYF. CDR3 coding DNA: TGTGCCAGCAGCCCTGGACTAGCGGGTACCTCCTACGAGCAGTACTTC.

The gene calls are TRBV5-6 and TRBJ1-1, with a possible D match to TRBD1 (6 bases). The CDR3 contains 14 residues. Trimming took 5 bases from V and 7 from J, leaving 18 bases between them. The germline V gene encodes CDR1 SGHDT and CDR2 YYEEEE. For the CDR3, the DNA is TGTGCCAGCAGGGACCTAGGGGGAGAATTTGAAGCTTTCTTT. Translating gives CASRDLGGEFEAFF. Full variable domain (rest looked up from reference TRBV5-6 and TRBJ1-1): DAGVTQSPTHLIKTRGQQVTLRCSPKSGHDTVSWYQQALGQGPQFIFQYYEEEERQRGNFPDRFSGHQFPNYSSELNVNALLLGDSALYLCASRDLGGEFEAFFGQGTRLTVV.

The CDR3 protein is CATSRPTVTEAFF. CDR3 nucleotide sequence: TGTGCCACCAGCAGACCGACTGTCACTGAAGCTTTCTTT. The chain employs TRBV15 and TRBJ1-1; D unresolved. The V end was cut by 2 bases, the J end by 4 bases, with 8 bases between. The CDR3 consists of 13 residues. CDR1 and CDR2 (germline): LNHNV, YYDKDF (reference sequence).

The CDR3 DNA reads TGTGCCAGCAGTTTAACAGGGGGCATGTATTCACCCCTCCACTTT. Residues: CASSLTGGMYSPLHF. The V call is TRBV27, the J call TRBJ1-6; TRBD1 matches at 9 bases. Germline V gene lookup returns CDR1 MNHEY and CDR2 SMNVEV (reference sequence). There are 15 residues in the CDR3. The V segment lost 2 bases and the J segment 8 bases; nucleotides outside the gene matches: 4.

This clone was seen a handful of times. The V and J genes are TRBV12-3 or TRBV12-4 and TRBJ2-7; no firm D call. The length of the CDR3 is 12 residues. Trimming pared 2 bases from V and 6 bases from J, leaving 8 bases between. CDR3 nucleotide sequence: TGTGCCAGCAGTTTATTAATATCCGAGCAGTACTTC. Amino acids: CASSLLISEQYF.

The CDR3 here is CASRHRGRGYTF. CDR3 coding DNA: TGTGCCAGCAGGCACAGGGGTCGAGGCTACACCTTC. J is TRBJ1-2 and V is TRBV2, with TRBD1 matching 7 bases. This CDR3 comprises 12 residues. Germline CDR1 reads SNHLY; CDR2 reads FYNNEI. J lost 8 bases, V lost 6 bases, and 6 bases had no gene match.

V and J are TRBV3-1 (or the pseudogene TRBV3-2) and TRBJ1-2; a possible D gene is TRBD1 (6 bases). Trimming stripped 1 base from V and 0 bases from J, with 9 bases between. Germline V gene lookup returns CDR1 LGHDT and CDR2 YNNKEL (reference sequence). The CDR3 covers 15 residues. The CDR3, as DNA: TGTGCCAGCAGCCAAGGCACAGGGACTAACTATGGCTACACCTTC. It specifies CASSQGTGTNYGYTF.

The genes are TRBV18 and TRBJ1-1; D gene uncertain. There are 13 residues in the CDR3. Trimming shortened V by 6 bases and J by 1 base, and 9 bases separated the two germline ends. The germline CDR1 and CDR2 sequences are KGHSH and LQKENI. The CDR3 protein is CASSSGENTEAFF. The CDR3 DNA follows: TGTGCCAGCTCTTCGGGAGAGAACACTGAAGCTTTCTTT.

The chain links TRBV2 to TRBJ1-5; TRBD1 might be the D (5 bases). The germline CDR1 and CDR2 sequences are SNHLY and FYNNEI. V was pared by 6 bases and J by 4 bases, with 10 bases between. The CDR3 is 13 residues long. Here the CDR3 DNA reads TGTGCCAGCAGGTGGGCAGGGAATCAGCCCCAGCATTTT. Encoded protein: CASRWAGNQPQHF.

The chain has TRBV5-6 and TRBJ1-2; weak D call: TRBD1 (5 bases). V shed 3 bases and J shed 5 bases, with 8 bases lying between them. This CDR3 spans 12 amino acids. The germline CDR1 and CDR2 sequences are SGHDT and YYEEEE. CDR3 sequence reads: CASSSGLYGYTF. The CDR3 DNA is TGTGCCAGCAGCTCAGGGTTATATGGCTACACCTTC. Full variable domain (remainder filled in from reference TRBV5-6 and TRBJ1-2): DAGVTQSPTHLIKTRGQQVTLRCSPKSGHDTVSWYQQALGQGPQFIFQYYEEEERQRGNFPDRFSGHQFPNYSSELNVNALLLGDSALYLCASSSGLYGYTFGSGTRLTVV.